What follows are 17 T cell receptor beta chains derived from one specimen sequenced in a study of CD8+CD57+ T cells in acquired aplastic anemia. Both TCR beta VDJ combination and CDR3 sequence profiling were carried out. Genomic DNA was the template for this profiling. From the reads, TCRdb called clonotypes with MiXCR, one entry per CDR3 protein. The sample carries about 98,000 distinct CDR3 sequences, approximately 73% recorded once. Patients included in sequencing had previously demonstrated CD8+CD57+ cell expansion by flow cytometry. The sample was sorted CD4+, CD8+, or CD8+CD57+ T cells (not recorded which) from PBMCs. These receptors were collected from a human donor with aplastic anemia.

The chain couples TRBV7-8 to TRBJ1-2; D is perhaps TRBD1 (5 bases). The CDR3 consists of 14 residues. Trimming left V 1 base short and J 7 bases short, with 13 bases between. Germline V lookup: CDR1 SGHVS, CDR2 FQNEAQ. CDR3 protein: CASSLEGRATGYTF. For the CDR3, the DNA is TGTGCCAGCAGCTTAGAGGGCAGGGCGACTGGCTACACCTTC.

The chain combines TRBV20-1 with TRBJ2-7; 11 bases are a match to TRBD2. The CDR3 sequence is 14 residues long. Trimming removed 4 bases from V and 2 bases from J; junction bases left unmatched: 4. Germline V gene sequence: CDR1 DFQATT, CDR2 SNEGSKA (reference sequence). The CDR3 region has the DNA TGCAGTGCTATAGCGGGAGGGTCCCCCTACGAGCAGTACTTC. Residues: CSAIAGGSPYEQYF.

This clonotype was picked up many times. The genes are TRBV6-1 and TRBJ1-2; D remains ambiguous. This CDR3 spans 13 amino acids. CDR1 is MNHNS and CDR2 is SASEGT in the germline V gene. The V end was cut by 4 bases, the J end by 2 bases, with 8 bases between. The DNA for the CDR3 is TGTGCCAGCAGTGTGACGGAGAACTATGGCTACACCTTC. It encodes CASSVTENYGYTF.

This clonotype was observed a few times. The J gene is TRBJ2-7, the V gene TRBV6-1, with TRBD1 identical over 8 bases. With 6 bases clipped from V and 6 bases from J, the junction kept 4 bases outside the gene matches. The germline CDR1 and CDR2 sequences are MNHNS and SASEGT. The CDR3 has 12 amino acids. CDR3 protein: CASSHDRGEQYF. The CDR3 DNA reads TGTGCCAGCAGCCATGACAGGGGCGAGCAGTACTTC.

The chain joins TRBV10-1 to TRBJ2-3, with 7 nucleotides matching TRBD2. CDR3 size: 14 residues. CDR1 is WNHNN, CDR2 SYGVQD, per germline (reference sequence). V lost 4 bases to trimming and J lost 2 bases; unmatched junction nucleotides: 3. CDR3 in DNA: TGCGCCAGCAGTGCGACTAGCAACACAGATACGCAGTATTTT. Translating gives CASSATSNTDTQYF.

Here the CDR3 reads CSQTGRGFSQNEQFF. CDR3 coding DNA: TGCAGCCAGACGGGCCGGGGGTTTTCCCAAAATGAGCAGTTCTTC. The V call is TRBV29-1, the J call TRBJ2-1; D is possibly TRBD2 (6 bases). Trimming removed 8 bases from V and 7 bases from J, with 24 bases in between. The CDR3 loop spans 15 amino acids. CDR1 is SQVTM, CDR2 ANQGSEA, per germline.

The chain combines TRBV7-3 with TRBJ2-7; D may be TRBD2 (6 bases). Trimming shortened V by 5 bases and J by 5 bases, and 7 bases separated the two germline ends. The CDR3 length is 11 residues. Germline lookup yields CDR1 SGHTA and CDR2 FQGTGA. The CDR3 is CASSGGNEQYF. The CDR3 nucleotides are TGTGCCAGCAGCGGGGGGAACGAGCAGTACTTC.

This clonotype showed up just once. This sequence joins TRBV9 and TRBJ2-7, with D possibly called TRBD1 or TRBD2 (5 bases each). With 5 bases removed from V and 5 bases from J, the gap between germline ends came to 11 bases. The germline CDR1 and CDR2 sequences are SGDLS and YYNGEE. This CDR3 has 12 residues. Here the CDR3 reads CASSLGADEQYF. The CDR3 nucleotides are TGTGCCAGCAGTCTCGGGGCGGACGAGCAGTACTTC. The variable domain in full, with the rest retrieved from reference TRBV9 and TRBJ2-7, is DSGVTQTPKHLITATGQRVTLRCSPRSGDLSVYWYQQSLDQGLQFLIQYYNGEERAKGNILERFSAQQFPDLHSELNLSSLELGDSALYFCASSLGADEQYFGPGTRLTVT.

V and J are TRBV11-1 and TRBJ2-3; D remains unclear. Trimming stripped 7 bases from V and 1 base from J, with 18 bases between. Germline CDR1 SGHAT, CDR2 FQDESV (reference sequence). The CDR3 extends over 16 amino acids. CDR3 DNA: TGTGCCAGCATCAAAGGACCCTCCCTGGGCACAGATACGCAGTATTTT. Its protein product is CASIKGPSLGTDTQYF.

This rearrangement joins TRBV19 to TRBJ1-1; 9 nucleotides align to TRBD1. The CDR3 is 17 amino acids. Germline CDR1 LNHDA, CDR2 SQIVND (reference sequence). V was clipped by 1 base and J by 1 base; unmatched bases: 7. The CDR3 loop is CASSIGFGTGKNTEAFF. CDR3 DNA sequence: TGTGCCAGTAGTATAGGATTTGGGACAGGGAAGAACACTGAAGCTTTCTTT.

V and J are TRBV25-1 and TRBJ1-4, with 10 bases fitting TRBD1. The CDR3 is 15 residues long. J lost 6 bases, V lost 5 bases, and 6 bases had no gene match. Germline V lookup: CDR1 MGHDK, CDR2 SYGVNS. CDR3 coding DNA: TGTGCCAGCAGTAGGATCGGGACAGGGGATGAAAAACTGTTTTTT. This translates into CASSRIGTGDEKLFF. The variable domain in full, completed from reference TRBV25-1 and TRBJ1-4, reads EADIYQTPRYLVIGTGKKITLECSQTMGHDKMYWYQQDPGMELHLIHYSYGVNSTEKGDLSSESTVSRIRTEHFPLTLESARPSHTSQYLCASSRIGTGDEKLFFGSGTQLSVL.

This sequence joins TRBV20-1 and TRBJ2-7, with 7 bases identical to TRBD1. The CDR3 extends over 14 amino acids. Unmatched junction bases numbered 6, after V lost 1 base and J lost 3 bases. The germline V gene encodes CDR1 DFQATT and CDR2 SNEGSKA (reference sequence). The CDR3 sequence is CSARVQGNNYEQYF. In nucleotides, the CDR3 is TGCAGTGCTAGAGTACAGGGGAATAACTACGAGCAGTACTTC.

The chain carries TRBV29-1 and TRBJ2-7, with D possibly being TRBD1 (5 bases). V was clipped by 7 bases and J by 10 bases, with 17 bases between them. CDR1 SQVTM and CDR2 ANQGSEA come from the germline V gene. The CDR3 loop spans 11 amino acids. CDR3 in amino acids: CSATWQGPQYF. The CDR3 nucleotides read TGCAGCGCTACGTGGCAGGGCCCTCAGTACTTC.

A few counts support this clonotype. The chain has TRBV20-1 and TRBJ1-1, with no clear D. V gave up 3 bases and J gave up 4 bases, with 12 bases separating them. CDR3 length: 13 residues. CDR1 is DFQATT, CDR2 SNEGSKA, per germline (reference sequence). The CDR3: CSASTEYLTEAFF. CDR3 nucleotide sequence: TGCAGTGCTAGCACCGAGTACCTCACTGAAGCTTTCTTT.

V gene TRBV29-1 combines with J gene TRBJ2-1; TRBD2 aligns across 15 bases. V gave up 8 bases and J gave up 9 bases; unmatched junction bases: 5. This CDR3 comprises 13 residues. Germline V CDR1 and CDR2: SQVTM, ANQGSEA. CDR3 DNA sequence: TGCAGCAAGGGACTAGCGGGAGGCGGTGAGCAGTTCTTC. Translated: CSKGLAGGGEQFF.

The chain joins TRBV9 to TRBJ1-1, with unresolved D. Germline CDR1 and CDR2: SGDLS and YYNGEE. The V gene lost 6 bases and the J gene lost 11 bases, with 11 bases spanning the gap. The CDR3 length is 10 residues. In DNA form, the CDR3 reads TGTGCCAGCACCGATACGGGGGCTTTCTTT. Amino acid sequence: CASTDTGAFF.

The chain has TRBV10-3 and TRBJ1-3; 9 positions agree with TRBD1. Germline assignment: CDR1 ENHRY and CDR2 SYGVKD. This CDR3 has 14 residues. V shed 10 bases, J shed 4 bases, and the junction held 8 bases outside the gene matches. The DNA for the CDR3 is TGTGCCAGCGCCGGGACAGGGTTCGGAAACACCATATATTTT. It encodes CASAGTGFGNTIYF.